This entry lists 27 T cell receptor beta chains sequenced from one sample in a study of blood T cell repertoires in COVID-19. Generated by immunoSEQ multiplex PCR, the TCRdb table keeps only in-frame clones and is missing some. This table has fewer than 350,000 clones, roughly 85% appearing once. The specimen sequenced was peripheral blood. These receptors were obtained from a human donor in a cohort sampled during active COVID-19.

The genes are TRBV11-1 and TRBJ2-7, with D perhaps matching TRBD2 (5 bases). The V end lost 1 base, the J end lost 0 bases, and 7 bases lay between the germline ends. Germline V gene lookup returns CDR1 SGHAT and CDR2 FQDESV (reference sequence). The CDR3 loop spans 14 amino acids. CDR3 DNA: TGTGCCAGCAGCTTAGGTGGGAGCTCCTACGAGCAGTACTTC. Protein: CASSLGGSSYEQYF.

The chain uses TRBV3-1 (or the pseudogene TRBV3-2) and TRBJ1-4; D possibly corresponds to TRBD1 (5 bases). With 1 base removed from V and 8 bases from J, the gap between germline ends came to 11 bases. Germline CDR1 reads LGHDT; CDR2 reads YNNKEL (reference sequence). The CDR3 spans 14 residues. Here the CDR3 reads CASSQGGDTEKLFF. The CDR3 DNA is TGTGCCAGCAGCCAAGGGGGGGATACGGAAAAACTGTTTTTT.

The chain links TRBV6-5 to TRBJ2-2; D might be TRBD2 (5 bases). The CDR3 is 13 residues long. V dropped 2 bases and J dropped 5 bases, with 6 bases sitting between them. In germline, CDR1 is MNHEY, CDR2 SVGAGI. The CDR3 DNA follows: TGTGCCAGCAGTTACGAGGGAACCGGGGAGCTGTTTTTT. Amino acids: CASSYEGTGELFF.

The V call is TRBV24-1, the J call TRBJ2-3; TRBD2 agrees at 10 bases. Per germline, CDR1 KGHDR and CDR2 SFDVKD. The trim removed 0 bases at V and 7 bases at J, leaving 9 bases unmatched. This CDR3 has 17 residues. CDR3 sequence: CATSDLRAGGPGYTQYF. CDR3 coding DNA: TGTGCCACCAGTGATTTGCGAGCGGGGGGGCCCGGATATACGCAGTATTTT.

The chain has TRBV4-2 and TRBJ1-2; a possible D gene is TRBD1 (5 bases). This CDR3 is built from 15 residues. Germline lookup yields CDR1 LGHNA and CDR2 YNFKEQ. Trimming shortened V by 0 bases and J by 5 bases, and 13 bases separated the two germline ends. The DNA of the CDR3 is TGTGCCAGCAGCCAAGATCCATTGGCAGGGTATGGCTACACCTTC. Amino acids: CASSQDPLAGYGYTF.

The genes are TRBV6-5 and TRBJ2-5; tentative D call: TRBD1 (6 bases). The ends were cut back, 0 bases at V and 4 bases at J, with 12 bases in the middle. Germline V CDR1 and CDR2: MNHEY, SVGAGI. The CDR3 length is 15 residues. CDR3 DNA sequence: TGTGCCAGCAGTTACTCGAAACTAGGGGGAGAGACCCAGTACTTC. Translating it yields CASSYSKLGGETQYF.

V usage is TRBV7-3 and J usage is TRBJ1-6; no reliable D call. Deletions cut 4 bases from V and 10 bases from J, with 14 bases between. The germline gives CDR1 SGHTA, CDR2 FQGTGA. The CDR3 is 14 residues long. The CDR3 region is CASSSRHSSSPLHF. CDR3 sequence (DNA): TGTGCCAGCAGCTCCCGACATTCATCATCACCCCTCCACTTT.

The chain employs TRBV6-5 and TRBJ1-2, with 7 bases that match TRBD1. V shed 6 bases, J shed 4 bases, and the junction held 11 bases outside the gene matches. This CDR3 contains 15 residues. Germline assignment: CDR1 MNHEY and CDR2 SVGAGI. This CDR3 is CASRGQGQNLYGYTF. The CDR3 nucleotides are TGTGCCAGCAGGGGCCAGGGACAGAACCTCTATGGCTACACCTTC.

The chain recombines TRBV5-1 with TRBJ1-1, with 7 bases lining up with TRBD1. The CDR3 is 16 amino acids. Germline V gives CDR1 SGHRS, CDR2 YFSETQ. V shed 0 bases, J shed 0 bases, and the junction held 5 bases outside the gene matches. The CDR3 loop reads CASSLVEGQLNTEAFF. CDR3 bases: TGCGCCAGCAGCTTGGTAGAGGGACAGTTGAACACTGAAGCTTTCTTT. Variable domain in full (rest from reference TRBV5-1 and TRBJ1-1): KAGVTQTPRYLIKTRGQQVTLSCSPISGHRSVSWYQQTPGQGLQFLFEYFSETQRNKGNFPGRFSGRQFSNSRSEMNVSTLELGDSALYLCASSLVEGQLNTEAFFGQGTRLTVV.

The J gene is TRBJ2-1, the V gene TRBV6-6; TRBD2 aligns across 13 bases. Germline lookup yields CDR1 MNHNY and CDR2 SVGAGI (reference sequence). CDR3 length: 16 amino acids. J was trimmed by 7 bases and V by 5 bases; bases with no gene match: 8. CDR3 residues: CASSTSPGLAGNEQFF. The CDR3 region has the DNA TGTGCCAGCAGTACCTCGCCGGGACTAGCGGGAAATGAGCAGTTCTTC.

CDR3 in amino acids: CASLQGKESYNSPLHF. The CDR3 DNA reads as TGTGCCAGCCTCCAGGGAAAGGAATCCTATAATTCACCCCTCCACTTT. The gene calls are TRBV7-8 and TRBJ1-6; the D gene is possibly TRBD1 (5 bases). The CDR3 is 16 amino acids. Per germline, CDR1 SGHVS and CDR2 FQNEAQ. Deletions cut 8 bases from V and 1 base from J, with 15 bases between.

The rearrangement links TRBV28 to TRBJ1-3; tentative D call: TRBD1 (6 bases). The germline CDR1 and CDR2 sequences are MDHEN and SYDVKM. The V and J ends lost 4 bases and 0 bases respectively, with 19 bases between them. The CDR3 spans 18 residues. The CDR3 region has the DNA TGTGCCAGCAGTTCCTTCTCCCCCGGGGGGCCCTCTGGAAACACCATATATTTT. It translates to CASSSFSPGGPSGNTIYF.

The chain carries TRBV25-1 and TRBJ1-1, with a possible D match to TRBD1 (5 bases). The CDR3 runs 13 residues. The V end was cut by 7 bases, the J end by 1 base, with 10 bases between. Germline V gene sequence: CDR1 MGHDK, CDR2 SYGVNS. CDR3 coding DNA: TGTGCCAGCAATGTGGGGGGGAACACTGAAGCTTTCTTT. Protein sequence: CASNVGGNTEAFF.

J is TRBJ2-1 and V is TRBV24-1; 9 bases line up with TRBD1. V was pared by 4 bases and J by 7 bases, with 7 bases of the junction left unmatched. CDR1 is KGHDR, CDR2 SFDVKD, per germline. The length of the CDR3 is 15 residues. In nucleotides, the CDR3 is TGTGCCACCAGTGAACCGGGACAGGGTATTAATGAGCAGTTCTTC. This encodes CATSEPGQGINEQFF.

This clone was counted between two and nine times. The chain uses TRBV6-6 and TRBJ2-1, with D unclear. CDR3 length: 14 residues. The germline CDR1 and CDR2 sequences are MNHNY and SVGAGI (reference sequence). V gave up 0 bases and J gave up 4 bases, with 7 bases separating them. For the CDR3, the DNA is TGTGCCAGCAGTTACTCAAAAATATACAATGAGCAGTTCTTC. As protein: CASSYSKIYNEQFF.

The CDR3 spells CASSPTGQGYNSPLHF. CDR3 DNA: TGCGCCAGCAGCCCGACCGGACAGGGCTATAATTCACCCCTCCACTTT. This rearrangement joins TRBV10-1 to TRBJ1-6; 8 nucleotides line up with TRBD1. V dropped 6 bases and J dropped 3; count of bases not matched to a gene: 7. This CDR3 contains 16 residues. CDR1 and CDR2 from the germline V gene are WNHNN and SYGVQD (reference sequence).

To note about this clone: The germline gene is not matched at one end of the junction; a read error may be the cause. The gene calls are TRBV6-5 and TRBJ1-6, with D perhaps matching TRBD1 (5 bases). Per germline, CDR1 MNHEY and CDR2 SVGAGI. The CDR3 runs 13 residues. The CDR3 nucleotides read TGTGCCAGCTCCGTGACAGTTTATTCGCCCCTCCACTTT. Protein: CASSVTVYSPLHF.

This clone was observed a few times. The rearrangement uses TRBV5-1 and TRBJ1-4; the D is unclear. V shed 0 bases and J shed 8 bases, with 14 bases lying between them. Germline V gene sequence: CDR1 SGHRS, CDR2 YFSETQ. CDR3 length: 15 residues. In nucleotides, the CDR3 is TGCGCCAGCAGCTTGGTTCCACTAGATGAGGAAAAACTGTTTTTT. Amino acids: CASSLVPLDEEKLFF.

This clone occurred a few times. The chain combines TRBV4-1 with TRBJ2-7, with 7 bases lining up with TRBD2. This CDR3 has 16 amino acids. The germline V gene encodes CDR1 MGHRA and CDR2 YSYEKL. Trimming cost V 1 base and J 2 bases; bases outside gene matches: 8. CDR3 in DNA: TGCGCCAGCAGCCAAGTACGGCGGGGGAAACCCTACGAGCAGTACTTC. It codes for CASSQVRRGKPYEQYF.

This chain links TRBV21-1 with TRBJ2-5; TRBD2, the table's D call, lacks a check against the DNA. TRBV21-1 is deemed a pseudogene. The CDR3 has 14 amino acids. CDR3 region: CASSKVRGGMIQYF. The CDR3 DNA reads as TGTGCCAGCAGCAAAGTCCGGGGGGGCATGATCCAGTACTTC.

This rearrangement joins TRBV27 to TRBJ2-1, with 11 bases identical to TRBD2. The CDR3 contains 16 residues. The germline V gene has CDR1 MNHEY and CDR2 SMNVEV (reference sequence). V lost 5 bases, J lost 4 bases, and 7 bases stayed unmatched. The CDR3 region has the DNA TGTGCCAGCAGTGACCTAGCGGGGGGCTTTTACAATGAGCAGTTCTTC. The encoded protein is CASSDLAGGFYNEQFF.

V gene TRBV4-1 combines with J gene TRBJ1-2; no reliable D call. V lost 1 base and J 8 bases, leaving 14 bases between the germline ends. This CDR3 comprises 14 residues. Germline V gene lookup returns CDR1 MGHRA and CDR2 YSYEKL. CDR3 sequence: CASSQVLLPHGYTF. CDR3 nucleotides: TGCGCCAGCAGCCAAGTTCTACTTCCGCACGGCTACACCTTC.

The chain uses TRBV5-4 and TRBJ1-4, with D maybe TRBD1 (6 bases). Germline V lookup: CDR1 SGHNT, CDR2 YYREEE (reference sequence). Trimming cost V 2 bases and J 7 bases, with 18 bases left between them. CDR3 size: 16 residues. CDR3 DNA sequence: TGTGCCAGCAGCTTTGGAAATAGGGGGTCCACTGAAAAACTGTTTTTT. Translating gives CASSFGNRGSTEKLFF.

The CDR3 bases are TGTGCCAGCAGCCCCCGAGTGGGGGTCGGGGGGACTGAAGCTTTCTTT. This codes for CASSPRVGVGGTEAFF. This sequence joins TRBV9 and TRBJ1-1, with a possible D match to TRBD1 (5 bases). CDR3 length: 16 amino acids. V was cut by 4 bases and J by 5 bases, with 21 bases left in between. Germline V CDR1 and CDR2: SGDLS, YYNGEE.

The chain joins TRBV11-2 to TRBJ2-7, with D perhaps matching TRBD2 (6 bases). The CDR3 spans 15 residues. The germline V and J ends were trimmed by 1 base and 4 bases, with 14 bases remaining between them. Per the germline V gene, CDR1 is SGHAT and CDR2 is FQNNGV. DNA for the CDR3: TGTGCCAGCAGCTTAGGATCGGGAGTTGGTTACGAGCAGTACTTC. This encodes CASSLGSGVGYEQYF.

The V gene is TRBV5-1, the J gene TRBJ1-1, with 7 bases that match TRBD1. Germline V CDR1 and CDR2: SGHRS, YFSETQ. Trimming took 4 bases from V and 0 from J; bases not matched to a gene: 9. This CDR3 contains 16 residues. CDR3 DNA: TGCGCCAGCAGCAAAGGGACAGCCAACATGAACACTGAAGCTTTCTTT. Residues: CASSKGTANMNTEAFF.

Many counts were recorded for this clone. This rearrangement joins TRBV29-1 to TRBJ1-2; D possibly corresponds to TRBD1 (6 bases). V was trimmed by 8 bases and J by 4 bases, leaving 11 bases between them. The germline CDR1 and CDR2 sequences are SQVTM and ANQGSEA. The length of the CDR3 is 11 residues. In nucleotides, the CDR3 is TGCAGCTCAGGGGATTCCTATGGCTACACCTTC. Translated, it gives CSSGDSYGYTF.